These 30 T cell receptor beta chains were all obtained from the same sample, sequenced in a study of blood T cell repertoires in COVID-19. The assay was immunoSEQ multiplex PCR, and TCRdb's table has in-frame clones only and misses some. The profile shows around 340,000 clones, 65% to 90% of them singletons. The source material was PBMCs or T cells enriched from blood (not recorded which). The origin of the receptors is a woman aged 35 to 49 with acute COVID-19.

This sequence joins TRBV14 and TRBJ1-1; D unclear. This CDR3 contains 14 residues. In germline, CDR1 is SGHDN, CDR2 FVKESK. Deletions cut 0 bases from V and 6 bases from J, with 11 bases between. Written as DNA, the CDR3 is TGTGCCAGCAGCCAAGAGGTCCCATCAGCTGAAGCTTTCTTT. Its protein is CASSQEVPSAEAFF. The full variable domain, with the rest looked up from reference TRBV14 and TRBJ1-1, is EAGVTQFPSHSVIEKGQTVTLRCDPISGHDNLYWYRRVMGKEIKFLLHFVKESKQDESGMPNNRFLAERTGGTYSTLKVQPAELEDSGVYFCASSQEVPSAEAFFGQGTRLTVV.

V usage is TRBV15 and J usage is TRBJ2-5, with 10 bases that match TRBD1. Germline CDR1 and CDR2: LNHNV and YYDKDF (reference sequence). The CDR3 contains 16 residues. V lost 0 bases, J lost 5 bases, and 6 bases stayed unmatched. The CDR3 nucleotides are TGTGCCACCAGCAGAGAGAAGGGACAGGGGCGGGAGACCCAGTACTTC. It yields the protein CATSREKGQGRETQYF.

The V call is TRBV6-5, the J call TRBJ1-1; 7 bases align to TRBD1. This CDR3 comprises 14 residues. Germline CDR1 and CDR2: MNHEY and SVGAGI. V lost 2 bases and J lost 5; bases outside the gene matches: 5. The DNA for the CDR3 is TGTGCCAGCAGTTACGGACACAGGGGTACTGAAGCTTTCTTT. Translating it yields CASSYGHRGTEAFF.

The chain has TRBV7-2 and TRBJ2-1; 11 bases are a match to TRBD2. Germline loops: CDR1 SGHTA, CDR2 FQGNSA. The CDR3 extends over 15 amino acids. The trim removed 5 bases at V and 6 bases at J, leaving 6 bases unmatched. This CDR3 reads CASSARLAGSNEQFF. As DNA, the CDR3 is TGTGCCAGCAGCGCCCGACTAGCGGGAAGCAATGAGCAGTTCTTC.

The V gene is TRBV5-1, the J gene TRBJ2-5; no reliable D call. Germline V CDR1 and CDR2: SGHRS, YFSETQ. The CDR3 contains 15 residues. Between the trimmed V and J ends, which lost 2 bases and 4 bases, there was a span of 15 bases. As DNA, the CDR3 is TGCGCCAGCAGCTTCGGGTCACGGTCCGGAGAGACCCAGTACTTC. It encodes CASSFGSRSGETQYF. The complete variable domain, with remaining parts taken from reference TRBV5-1 and TRBJ2-5, reads KAGVTQTPRYLIKTRGQQVTLSCSPISGHRSVSWYQQTPGQGLQFLFEYFSETQRNKGNFPGRFSGRQFSNSRSEMNVSTLELGDSALYLCASSFGSRSGETQYFGPGTRLLVL.

The rearrangement uses TRBV6-6 and TRBJ2-1; tentative D call: TRBD1 (5 bases). CDR1 and CDR2 (germline): MNHNY, SVGAGI (reference sequence). The CDR3 has 12 amino acids. V gave up 5 bases and J gave up 8 bases, with 10 bases separating them. CDR3 residues: CASSPRVDEQFF. As DNA, the CDR3 is TGTGCCAGCAGTCCCAGGGTTGATGAGCAGTTCTTC.

The chain has TRBV5-5 and TRBJ1-5; D unresolved. CDR3 size: 16 residues. The germline gives CDR1 SGHKS, CDR2 YYEKEE (reference sequence). V lost 1 base to trimming and J lost 0 bases, with 11 bases between them. In nucleotides, the CDR3 is TGTGCCAGCAGCTTGCGGGGAAGTTATAGCAATCAGCCCCAGCATTTT. Its translation: CASSLRGSYSNQPQHF.

The chain employs TRBV4-3 and TRBJ1-6; 9 positions agree with TRBD1. Germline loops: CDR1 LGHNA, CDR2 YSLEER. This CDR3 has 18 residues. The V gene end was trimmed by 2 bases and the J gene end by 3 bases; junction bases not matched to a gene: 8. As DNA, the CDR3 is TGCGCCAGCAGCCAAACAATACAGGGACAGGGCTATAATTCACCCCTCCACTTT. Protein: CASSQTIQGQGYNSPLHF.

This chain connects TRBV2 to TRBJ2-4; 8 positions agree with TRBD1. Germline loops: CDR1 SNHLY, CDR2 FYNNEI. Unmatched junction bases numbered 6, after V lost 3 bases and J lost 8 bases. The CDR3 consists of 14 residues. The CDR3 protein is CASSDRGLIDIQYF. The CDR3 nucleotides read TGTGCCAGCAGTGACAGGGGGCTTATAGACATTCAGTACTTC.

J is TRBJ2-7 and V is TRBV27, with D perhaps matching TRBD2 (5 bases). V lost 6 bases and J lost 1, with 10 bases in between. This CDR3 has 13 amino acids. Germline V CDR1 and CDR2: MNHEY, SMNVEV (reference sequence). CDR3 nucleotides: TGTGCCAGCAGCCCCGGGAATTCCTACGAGCAGTACTTC. Its protein product is CASSPGNSYEQYF.

The CDR3 loop is CASGPDRVWDEAFF. The CDR3 DNA follows: TGTGCTAGTGGACCCGACAGGGTTTGGGATGAAGCTTTCTTT. J is TRBJ1-1 and V is TRBV12-5, with TRBD1 matching over 7 bases. The CDR3 consists of 14 residues. The germline V gene has CDR1 LGHNT and CDR2 FRNRAP. Unmatched junction bases numbered 11, after V lost 6 bases and J lost 7 bases.

Points on this clone: One junction end disagrees with the germline gene, perhaps due to a read error. The chain employs TRBV7-2 and TRBJ2-5, with 12 bases fitting TRBD2. The V gene's germline CDR1 is SGHTA and CDR2 FQGNSA. CDR3 size: 14 residues. CDR3 DNA: TGTGCCAGCAGCTTACTAGCGGGAGGGCCCCAAAATGACTTC. It codes for CASSLLAGGPQNDF.

Here the CDR3 reads CASSPGGGYEQYF. The DNA of the CDR3 is TGTGCCAGCAGCCCGGGGGGCGGGTACGAGCAGTACTTC. The chain couples TRBV7-3 to TRBJ2-7, with D possibly TRBD2 on 7 matching bases. The CDR3 is made up of 13 amino acids. V gave up 5 bases and J gave up 4 bases, with 12 bases separating them. Germline CDR1 is SGHTA and CDR2 is FQGTGA.

V is TRBV28 and J is TRBJ2-7; weak D call: TRBD2 (6 bases). The CDR3 covers 15 residues. CDR1 is MDHEN, CDR2 SYDVKM, per germline. V was cut by 5 bases and J by 4 bases, with 18 bases left in between. As DNA, the CDR3 is TGTGCCAGCAGTCGGGGTGGAGGGAGTTGGTACGAGCAGTACTTC. It encodes CASSRGGGSWYEQYF.

For the CDR3, the DNA is TGTGCCAGCAGCAAAACCGTGGACAGGGGGAAATATGGCTACACCTTC. It is translated as CASSKTVDRGKYGYTF. The chain employs TRBV21-1 and TRBJ1-2; TRBD1 is taken as the D call from the table, unchecked against the DNA. TRBV21-1 constitutes a pseudogene. This CDR3 comprises 16 residues.

The chain links TRBV3-1 (or the pseudogene TRBV3-2) to TRBJ2-5; no definite D call. From germline, CDR1 is LGHDT and CDR2 YNNKEL (reference sequence). The CDR3 has 12 amino acids. V was pared by 1 base and J by 3 bases, with 3 bases between. In nucleotides, the CDR3 is TGTGCCAGCAGCCAAGTAAAAGAGACCCAGTACTTC. Encoded protein: CASSQVKETQYF.

The CDR3 region has the DNA TGTGCCAGTAGTACTGGACAGGGGTTCGGGTTCCTCCACTTT. Protein sequence: CASSTGQGFGFLHF. The V call is TRBV19, the J call TRBJ1-6, with 9 positions matching TRBD1. The V gene end was trimmed by 4 bases and the J gene end by 15 bases; junction bases not matched to a gene: 10. The CDR3 contains 14 residues. The germline V gene has CDR1 LNHDA and CDR2 SQIVND (reference sequence).

The V call is TRBV13, the J call TRBJ1-1; a possible D gene is TRBD1 (5 bases). Germline CDR1 reads PRHDT; CDR2 reads FYEKMQ (reference sequence). CDR3 length: 13 residues. The V end lost 8 bases, the J end lost 5 bases, and 15 bases lay between the germline ends. In nucleotides, the CDR3 is TGTGCCAGCTCCTGGGGGGGGGATACTGAAGCTTTCTTT. Encoded protein: CASSWGGDTEAFF.

The chain links TRBV7-2 to TRBJ2-5; perhaps TRBD2 as D (5 bases). The CDR3 has 14 amino acids. The germline V gene has CDR1 SGHTA and CDR2 FQGNSA. V lost 5 bases to trimming and J lost 5 bases, with 15 bases between them. CDR3 bases: TGTGCCAGCAGCCCTTATACTAGTCACGAGACCCAGTACTTC. Translated, it gives CASSPYTSHETQYF.

J is TRBJ2-2 and V is TRBV3-1 (or the pseudogene TRBV3-2), with D possibly being TRBD1 (6 bases). The length of the CDR3 is 14 residues. Trimming stripped 4 bases from V and 6 bases from J, with 12 bases between. Germline V gives CDR1 LGHDT, CDR2 YNNKEL (reference sequence). The CDR3 spells CASSPRRQAGELFF. The CDR3 bases are TGTGCCAGCAGCCCAAGAAGACAGGCCGGGGAGCTGTTTTTT.

This chain links TRBV5-4 with TRBJ1-2, with D possibly matching TRBD1 (6 bases). V dropped 4 bases and J dropped 14 bases, with 18 bases sitting between them. From germline, CDR1 is SGHNT and CDR2 YYREEE (reference sequence). CDR3 size: 12 residues. The CDR3 sequence is CASSGDGQSFTF. The DNA for the CDR3 is TGTGCCAGCAGCGGAGACGGACAGTCGTTTACCTTC.

The rearrangement links TRBV5-1 to TRBJ1-1; 9 nucleotides line up with TRBD1. CDR1 is SGHRS and CDR2 is YFSETQ in the germline V gene. Unmatched junction bases numbered 9, after V lost 2 bases and J lost 4 bases. There are 16 residues in the CDR3. CDR3 sequence reads: CASSFSQGAGGTEAFF. The CDR3 nucleotides are TGCGCCAGCAGCTTTTCACAGGGGGCAGGGGGCACTGAAGCTTTCTTT.

The sample holds a few counts of this clone. The V call is TRBV7-9, the J call TRBJ2-1; 7 bases are a match to TRBD2. CDR3 size: 15 residues. V was pared by 6 bases and J by 1 base, with 6 bases of the junction left unmatched. Germline V gives CDR1 SEHNR, CDR2 FQNEAQ (reference sequence). CDR3 DNA sequence: TGTGCCAGCAGACTGGCGGGGGTTTCCTACAATGAGCAGTTCTTC. Translating gives CASRLAGVSYNEQFF.

The chain couples TRBV5-5 to TRBJ1-4, with 10 bases identical to TRBD1. Germline V gene sequence: CDR1 SGHKS, CDR2 YYEKEE (reference sequence). The trim removed 4 bases at V and 8 bases at J, leaving 5 bases unmatched. The CDR3 length is 14 residues. In nucleotides, the CDR3 is TGTGCCAGCAGCCCTGACAGGGGGCGAGAAAAACTGTTTTTT. Translated: CASSPDRGREKLFF.

This chain links TRBV4-2 with TRBJ2-2, with D perhaps matching TRBD2 (5 bases). This CDR3 is 14 amino acids long. The ends were cut back, 4 bases at V and 6 bases at J, with 12 bases in the middle. Germline CDR1 LGHNA, CDR2 YNFKEQ. The CDR3, as DNA: TGTGCCAGCAGCCCCCGGAGCGGTCCCGGGGAGCTGTTTTTT. This encodes CASSPRSGPGELFF.

This sequence joins TRBV28 and TRBJ1-2; 10 bases fit TRBD1. Looked up from germline, CDR1 is MDHEN and CDR2 is SYDVKM. V shed 3 bases, J shed 8 bases, and the junction held 12 bases outside the gene matches. This CDR3 is 16 amino acids long. This CDR3 reads CASSFLGQGDSWGYTF. CDR3 DNA sequence: TGTGCCAGCAGTTTCTTAGGACAGGGGGATTCGTGGGGCTACACCTTC.

V and J are TRBV2 and TRBJ1-3; D is ambiguous. There are 14 residues in the CDR3. V was cut by 3 bases and J by 0 bases, with 6 bases left in between. Germline-derived CDR1 and CDR2 are SNHLY and FYNNEI. The CDR3 spells CASSDSGSGNTIYF. Written as DNA, the CDR3 is TGTGCCAGCAGTGACTCGGGCTCTGGAAACACCATATATTTT.

About this clone: The sample has other DNA sequences that encode this CDR3 too. The chain has TRBV12-3 or TRBV12-4 and TRBJ2-7; 7 positions match TRBD1. J gave up 4 bases and V 3 bases, and 3 bases lay outside the gene matches. This CDR3 has 13 residues. The CDR3 region has the DNA TGTGCCAGCAGTTTTTCAGGGGGTTACGAGCAGTACTTC. Its protein product is CASSFSGGYEQYF.

The chain carries TRBV7-9 and TRBJ2-1; no clear D gene. The CDR3 is made up of 16 amino acids. The V gene lost 2 bases and the J gene lost 2 bases, with 13 bases spanning the gap. Per germline, CDR1 SEHNR and CDR2 FQNEAQ (reference sequence). CDR3: CASSLPAVSPYNEQFF. The CDR3 DNA follows: TGTGCCAGCAGCTTACCGGCGGTGAGTCCCTACAATGAGCAGTTCTTC. The variable domain in full, with the rest retrieved from reference TRBV7-9 and TRBJ2-1, is DTGVSQNPRHKITKRGQNVTFRCDPISEHNRLYWYRQTLGQGPEFLTYFQNEAQLEKSRLLSDRFSAERPKGSFSTLEIQRTEQGDSAMYLCASSLPAVSPYNEQFFGPGTRLTVL.

V usage is TRBV10-3 and J usage is TRBJ1-1, with D possibly being TRBD1 (5 bases). Trimming shortened V by 3 bases and J by 5 bases, and 7 bases separated the two germline ends. The CDR3 totals 12 residues. The germline V gene has CDR1 ENHRY and CDR2 SYGVKD. CDR3 sequence reads: CAISERGTEAFF. The CDR3 DNA follows: TGTGCCATCAGTGAAAGGGGAACTGAAGCTTTCTTT.